Listed below are T cell receptor beta chains from one sample, sequenced in a study of blood T cell repertoires in COVID-19. The method was immunoSEQ multiplex PCR; TCRdb's version includes in-frame clones alone and lacks a portion of them. The sample has some 260,000 clones; roughly 87% are singletons. The material sequenced was peripheral blood. Receptors originate from a man between 18 and 35 years old with active or convalescent COVID-19. Each CDR3 is given with its conserved first and last residue. Part of the rows lack a size; the others show once, few, many or a class for expanded clones.

TRBJ2-3,14,TRBV19,-,CASSPQTGGRTQYF
TRBJ2-5,14,TRBV5-1,-,CASSLGGRLETQYF
TRBJ1-4,16,TRBV7-8,-,CASSPTGTGSNEKLFF
TRBJ2-5,14,TRBV7-2,-,CASSAPGTKETQYF
TRBJ1-3,11,TRBV29-1,-,CSAVRGDTIYF
TRBJ1-1,14,TRBV7-2,-,CASSLEQGWAEAFF
TRBJ1-2,13,TRBV5-1,-,CASSLGTDDGYTF
TRBJ2-6,13,TRBV6-2/TRBV6-3,-,CASSYSGANVLTF
TRBJ1-1,15,TRBV5-1,-,CASSRWLGEDTEAFF
TRBJ2-1,14,TRBV6-6,once,CASSPRERYNEQFF
TRBJ2-3,16,TRBV9,-,CVSSVGGLPSEDTQYF
TRBJ1-5,15,TRBV6-5,few,CASRDRIYSNQPQHF
TRBJ2-2,11,TRBV27,-,CASSFYGELFF
TRBJ1-5,12,TRBV6-1,-,CASSEHRQPQHF
TRBJ1-6,15,TRBV9,-,CASSVAGTGGSPLHF
TRBJ1-1,14,TRBV5-1,-,CASSLVPGSTEAFF